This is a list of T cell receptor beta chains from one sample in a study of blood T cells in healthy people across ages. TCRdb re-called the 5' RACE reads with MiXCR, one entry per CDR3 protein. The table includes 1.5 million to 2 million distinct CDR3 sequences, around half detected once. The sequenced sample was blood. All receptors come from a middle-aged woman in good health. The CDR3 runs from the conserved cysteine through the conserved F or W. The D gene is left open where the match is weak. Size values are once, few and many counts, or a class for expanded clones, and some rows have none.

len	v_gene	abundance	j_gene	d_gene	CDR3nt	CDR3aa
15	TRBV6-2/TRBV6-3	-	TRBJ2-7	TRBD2	TGTGCCAGCACCCTGGGCGGGACTAGCGACTACGAGCAGTACTTC	CASTLGGTSDYEQYF
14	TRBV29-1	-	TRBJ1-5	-	TGCAGCGTGGCCCCTGGGGGGCAGGGTCAGCCCCAGCATTTT	CSVAPGGQGQPQHF
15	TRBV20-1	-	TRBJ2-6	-	TGCAGTGTTCCTAAACAGGGCACTGGGGCCAACGTCCTGACTTTC	CSVPKQGTGANVLTF
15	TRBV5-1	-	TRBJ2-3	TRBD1	TGCGCCAGCAGCTTACCGGGACAGACCACAGATACGCAGTATTTT	CASSLPGQTTDTQYF
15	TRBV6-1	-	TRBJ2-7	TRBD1	TGTGCCAGCAGTGAAGTGCCTACAGGGGTATACGAGCAGTACTTC	CASSEVPTGVYEQYF
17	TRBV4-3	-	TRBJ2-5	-	TGCGCCAGCAGCCAAGAGGGGGGTGGACGGATCACAGAGACCCAGTACTTC	CASSQEGGGRITETQYF
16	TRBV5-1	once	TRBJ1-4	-	TGCGCCAGCAGCTCTGGGGATGGACGCACTAATGAAAAACTGTTTTTT	CASSSGDGRTNEKLFF
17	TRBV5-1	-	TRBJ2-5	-	TGCGCCAGCAGCACCCTTGGATCCTCGAAATTAGGAGAGACCCAGTACTTC	CASSTLGSSKLGETQYF
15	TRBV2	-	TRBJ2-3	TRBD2	TGTGCCAGCAGTGGCGGACTAGCGGGCACAGATACGCAGTATTTT	CASSGGLAGTDTQYF
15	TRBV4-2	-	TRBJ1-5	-	TGTGCCAGCAGCCAAACAGGGCAGAGGGATCAGCCCCAGCATTTT	CASSQTGQRDQPQHF
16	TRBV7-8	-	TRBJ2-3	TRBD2	TGTGCCAGCAGCCCCGGGACTAGCGGGCGCCCAGATACGCAGTATTTT	CASSPGTSGRPDTQYF
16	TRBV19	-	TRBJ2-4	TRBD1	TGTGCCAGTAGTGGCCGGGACAGGGGGCTCGGGAACATTCAGTACTTC	CASSGRDRGLGNIQYF
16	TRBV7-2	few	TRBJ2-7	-	TGTGCCAGCAGCTTAGTGGGCGCAGGGGTGGCTGACGAGCAGTACTTC	CASSLVGAGVADEQYF
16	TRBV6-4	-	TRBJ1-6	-	TGTGCCAGCAGTCCCTCGGGGCAGAGAAATAATTCACCCCTCCACTTT	CASSPSGQRNNSPLHF
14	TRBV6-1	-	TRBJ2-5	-	TGTGCCAGCAGTGAAGCGGGGGGGCCGGAGACCCAGTACTTC	CASSEAGGPETQYF
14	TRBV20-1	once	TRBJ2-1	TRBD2	TGCAGTGCTAGACCAAGGACTAGCTACGATGAGCAGTTCTTC	CSARPRTSYDEQFF
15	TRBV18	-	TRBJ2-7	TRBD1	TGTGCCAGCTCGCCGGGACAGGGAACCTACTACGAGCAGTACTTC	CASSPGQGTYYEQYF
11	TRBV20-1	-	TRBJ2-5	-	TGCAGTGCTAGCGCCCGGGAGACCCAGTACTTC	CSASARETQYF
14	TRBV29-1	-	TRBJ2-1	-	TGCAGCGTCCTCCAGACGGAAACTTTGGATGAGCAGTTCTTC	CSVLQTETLDEQFF
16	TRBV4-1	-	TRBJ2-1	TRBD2	TGCGCCAGCAGCCAGCTCACTAGCGGCCTGGGGAATGAGCAGTTCTTC	CASSQLTSGLGNEQFF
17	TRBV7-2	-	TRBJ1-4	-	TGTGCTAGCAGCCCCACGCCTCGGGCTGCAACTAATGAAAAACTGTTTTTT	CASSPTPRAATNEKLFF
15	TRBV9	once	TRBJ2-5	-	TGTGCCAGCAGCGGGGGGACACCTCGGCGGGAGACCCAGTACTTC	CASSGGTPRRETQYF
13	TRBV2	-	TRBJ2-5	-	TGTGCCAGCAAACACGGATCCCAAGAGACCCAGTACTTC	CASKHGSQETQYF
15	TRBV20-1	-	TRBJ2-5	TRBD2	TGCAGTGCTAGTGGGCTAGCGGGGGGCGGAGAGACCCAGTACTTC	CSASGLAGGGETQYF
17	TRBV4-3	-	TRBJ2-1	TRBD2	TGCGCCAGCAGCCAAGTACCGGCGGGGAGGGGTTACAATGAGCAGTTCTTC	CASSQVPAGRGYNEQFF
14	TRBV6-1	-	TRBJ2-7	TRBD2	TGTGCCAGCGCCCCTCGGACTAGCGGTTACGAGCAGTACTTC	CASAPRTSGYEQYF
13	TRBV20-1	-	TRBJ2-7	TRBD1	TGCAGTGCAGACAGGGGGGGCTCCTACGAGCAGTACTTC	CSADRGGSYEQYF
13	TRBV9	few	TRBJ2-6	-	TGTGCCAGCAGCGTAGGAGGCCTCCACGTCCTGACTTTC	CASSVGGLHVLTF
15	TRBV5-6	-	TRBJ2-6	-	TGTGCCAGCAGCTTGCAGGGTTTTGGGGCCAACGTCCTGACTTTC	CASSLQGFGANVLTF
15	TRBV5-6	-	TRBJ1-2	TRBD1	TGTGCCAGCAGCGAGGACAGGGCCCTCCACTATGGCTACACCTTC	CASSEDRALHYGYTF
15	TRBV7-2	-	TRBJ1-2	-	TGTGCCAGCAGCACAAACGGGGCTCCTAACTATGGCTACACCTTC	CASSTNGAPNYGYTF
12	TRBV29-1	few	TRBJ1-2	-	TGCAGCGCCGCGAGGTCTAACTATGGCTACACCTTC	CSAARSNYGYTF
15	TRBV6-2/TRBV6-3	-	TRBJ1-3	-	TGTGCCAGCAGTCGGGACGGAACCTCTGGAAACACCATATATTTT	CASSRDGTSGNTIYF
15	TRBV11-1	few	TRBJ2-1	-	TGTGCCAGCAGCCCGCAGGGCATGTCTACCAATGAGCAGTTCTTC	CASSPQGMSTNEQFF
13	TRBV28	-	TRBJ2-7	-	TGTGCCATCGGGGGGCGAACGGTCTACGAGCAGTACTTC	CAIGGRTVYEQYF
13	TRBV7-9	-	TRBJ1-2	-	TGTGCCAGCAGCACGGGACCGATCTATGGCTACACCTTC	CASSTGPIYGYTF
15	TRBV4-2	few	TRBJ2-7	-	TGTGCCAGCAGCCAAGAGGGATCGAGCTCCTACGAGCAGTACTTC	CASSQEGSSSYEQYF
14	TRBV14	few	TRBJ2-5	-	TGCGCCAGCAGCCAAGTTCTGGGTGGAGAGACCCAGTACTTC	CASSQVLGGETQYF
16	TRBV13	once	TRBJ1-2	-	TGTGCCAGCAGCCCCGGTGGCTCGGTCGCCCACTATGGCTACACCTTC	CASSPGGSVAHYGYTF
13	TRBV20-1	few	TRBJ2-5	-	TGCAGTAAATCAGGCGGGGCCCAAGAGACCCAGTACTTC	CSKSGGAQETQYF
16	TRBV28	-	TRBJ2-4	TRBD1	TGTGCCAGCAGTCGACAGGGGGTGGATGCCAAAAACATTCAGTACTTC	CASSRQGVDAKNIQYF
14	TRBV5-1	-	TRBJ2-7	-	TGCGCCAGCAGCGGACATTCGGGATCCTACGAGCAGTACTTC	CASSGHSGSYEQYF
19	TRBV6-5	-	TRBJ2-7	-	TGTGCCAGCAGTTACACCGGGACTCTAATAGGGCGGGGTTTTTACGAGCAGTACTTC	CASSYTGTLIGRGFYEQYF
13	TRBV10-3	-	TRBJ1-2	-	TGTGCCATCAGGACGGTTGATAACTATGGCTACACCTTC	CAIRTVDNYGYTF
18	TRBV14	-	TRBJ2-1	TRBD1	TGTGCCAGCAGCCAACGGGTTCTAGGGACAGGGACGAGGGATGAGCAGTTCTTC	CASSQRVLGTGTRDEQFF
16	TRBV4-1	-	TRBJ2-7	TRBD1	TGCGCCAGCAGCTTAACGGGACAGGGGCGGTCCTACGAGCAGTACTTC	CASSLTGQGRSYEQYF
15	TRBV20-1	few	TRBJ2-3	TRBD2	TGCAGTGCTGTGCGACTAGCGGGAGCCACAGATACGCAGTATTTT	CSAVRLAGATDTQYF
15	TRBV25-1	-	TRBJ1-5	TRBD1	TGTGCCAGCAGTGAGTCAGGGGGTTTGGGTCCGCCCCAGCATTTT	CASSESGGLGPPQHF